The rows below give T cell receptor beta chains drawn from one sample of a study of blood T cell repertoires in COVID-19. The protocol was immunoSEQ multiplex PCR, while the TCRdb copy is restricted to in-frame clones and leaves out a portion. Of around 140,000 clones listed, 80% to 85% were seen once; the top ten hold over 1.1%. The sequenced material came from peripheral blood. These receptors were obtained from a man aged 55 to 70 with acute or convalescent COVID-19. Each CDR3 is given with its conserved first and last residue. The D gene is left open where the match is weak. Clone size is shown for a subset of rows, as once, few, many or a class of expanded clone.

abundance	v_gene	d_gene	j_gene	CDR3nt	CDR3aa
NA	TRBV5-4	NA	TRBJ2-1	TGTGCCAGCAGCTTGAGGCGGGGAACCTACAATGAGCAGTTCTTC	CASSLRRGTYNEQFF
once	TRBV11-2	NA	TRBJ1-2	TGTGCCAGCAGCTTAGGCAGAAACTATGGCTACACCTTC	CASSLGRNYGYTF
NA	TRBV5-4	NA	TRBJ1-2	TGTGCCAGCAGCCCTCCGGGAGGCTATGGCTACACCTTC	CASSPPGGYGYTF
NA	TRBV5-1	NA	TRBJ1-3	TGCGCCAGCAGCTTGGACGGGGGGCGCGGAAACACCATATATTTT	CASSLDGGRGNTIYF
NA	TRBV18	TRBD1	TRBJ1-2	TGTGCCAGCTCACTACAGGGACAGGGGCTCGATGGCTACACCTTC	CASSLQGQGLDGYTF
NA	TRBV30	NA	TRBJ2-7	TGTGCCTGGAGTGTAGGCAGGGCGTACGAGCAGTACTTC	CAWSVGRAYEQYF
NA	TRBV7-2	NA	TRBJ2-7	TGTGCCAGCAGCCCGGGCCGGACATATCACGAGCAGTACTTC	CASSPGRTYHEQYF
NA	TRBV23-1	TRBD1	TRBJ2-5	TGCGCCAGCTCCAACCTGGCAGGGGGCAGGGAGACCCAGTACTTC	CASSNLAGGRETQYF
NA	TRBV5-1	NA	TRBJ2-7	TGCGCCAGCAGCTTTAGCTCCTACGAGCAGTACTTC	CASSFSSYEQYF
NA	TRBV15	NA	TRBJ2-7	TGTGCCACCAGCACCACCACAGACATAGACACCCACGAGCAGTACTTC	CATSTTTDIDTHEQYF
NA	TRBV9	TRBD2	TRBJ2-3	TGTGCCAGCAGCCCGGTAGCGGGAGGGTACACAGATACGCAGTATTTT	CASSPVAGGYTDTQYF
NA	TRBV3-1/TRBV3-2	NA	TRBJ2-1	TGTGCCAGCAGCCAAGCCGGGACTCTCAAGGAGGATGAGCAGTTCTTC	CASSQAGTLKEDEQFF
once	TRBV9	NA	TRBJ2-1	TGTGCCAGCAGCGTAGGGCCTAGCAACTACAATGAGCAGTTCTTC	CASSVGPSNYNEQFF
NA	TRBV5-1	TRBD1	TRBJ1-1	TGCGCCAGCAGCGGGGGACAGTTAGGCACTGAAGCTTTCTTT	CASSGGQLGTEAFF
NA	TRBV5-1	NA	TRBJ2-6	TGCGCCAGCGCCAACGGACAGCAAAAATACTCTGGGGCCAACGTCCTGACTTTC	CASANGQQKYSGANVLTF
NA	TRBV6-4	NA	TRBJ1-4	TGTGCCAGCAGTGAGGAGGCGACGGGGGAAAAACTGTTTTTT	CASSEEATGEKLFF
NA	TRBV7-2	NA	TRBJ1-5	TGTGCCAGCAGCTTGGCAGGGTATAGCAATCAGCCCCAGCATTTT	CASSLAGYSNQPQHF
NA	TRBV15	TRBD1	TRBJ2-2	TGTGCCACCAGCACCCGGGACAGGGGTGTCGGGGAGCTGTTTTTT	CATSTRDRGVGELFF
NA	TRBV5-6	NA	TRBJ2-5	TGTGCCAGCAGCTTGGATAGCGGAAGATTTCAAGAGACCCAGTACTTC	CASSLDSGRFQETQYF
NA	TRBV5-1	NA	TRBJ2-5	TGCGCCAGCAGCTTGGCCCCGGTCGAGACCCAGTACTTC	CASSLAPVETQYF
once	TRBV5-1	NA	TRBJ1-1	TGCGCCAGCAGCTTGGGAGATGGGGCGGACACTGAAGCTTTCTTT	CASSLGDGADTEAFF
NA	TRBV6-1	TRBD1	TRBJ1-2	TGTGCCAGCAGTGAAAGGACAGGCGGTGGCTACACCTTC	CASSERTGGGYTF
NA	TRBV19	TRBD2	TRBJ2-3	TGTGCCAGTGGTATGACTAGCGGGGGACCCACAGATACGCAGTATTTT	CASGMTSGGPTDTQYF
NA	TRBV2	TRBD1	TRBJ2-1	TGTGCCAGCAGCTTTTACCGGGACAGTTCTTACAATGAGCAGTTCTTC	CASSFYRDSSYNEQFF
NA	TRBV19	TRBD1	TRBJ2-7	TGTGCCAGTAGTCCTCTGGACAGGGGGCTCTACGAGCAGTACTTC	CASSPLDRGLYEQYF
NA	TRBV9	NA	TRBJ2-7	TGTGCCAGCAGCGTAGGACGGGGGGCAAAGACCGAGCAGTACTTC	CASSVGRGAKTEQYF
NA	TRBV7-3	NA	TRBJ2-2	TGTGCCAGCAGCTTGCTACTAGGTACCGGGGAGCTGTTTTTT	CASSLLLGTGELFF
once	TRBV19	NA	TRBJ1-1	TGTGCCAGTAGTATTAGACACCCCTACACTGAAGCTTTCTTT	CASSIRHPYTEAFF
NA	TRBV12-3/TRBV12-4	NA	TRBJ1-1	TGTGCCAGCAATGGGGGCATTGAAGCTTTCTTT	CASNGGIEAFF
NA	TRBV5-1	TRBD1	TRBJ2-7	TGCGCCAGCAGCCCGGACAGGATTATCTCCTACGAGCAGTACTTC	CASSPDRIISYEQYF
NA	TRBV5-1	TRBD2	TRBJ2-5	TGCGCCAGCAGTTCGCTAGCGGGGGGGTTTGAGACCCAGTACTTC	CASSSLAGGFETQYF
NA	TRBV3-1/TRBV3-2	TRBD2	TRBJ2-5	TGTGCCAGCAGCCCGAGGTCTTGGACTAGCCGAGAGACCCAGTACTTC	CASSPRSWTSRETQYF
NA	TRBV28	TRBD2	TRBJ2-6	TGTGCCAGCAGTTTCCTCGGACTAGCGGCGGACTCTGGGGCCAACGTCCTGACTTTC	CASSFLGLAADSGANVLTF
few	TRBV19	NA	TRBJ1-3	TGTGCCAGTAGTATAGGGCAGGGGTCTGGAAACACCATATATTTT	CASSIGQGSGNTIYF
NA	TRBV5-1	NA	TRBJ2-7	TGCGCCAGCAGCTCGGACAACTACGAGCAGTACTTC	CASSSDNYEQYF
NA	TRBV19	NA	TRBJ1-4	TGTGCCAGTAGTAGCGGGACCTCCGCAACTAATGAAAAACTGTTTTTT	CASSSGTSATNEKLFF